Detailed here is one T cell receptor (beta chain). The antigen is undetermined. The source of the sample is a study of T cell repertoires in cytomegalovirus infection. TCRdb called the reads again in MiXCR, with one record for every CDR3 protein. The sample yields about a million distinct CDR3 sequences, roughly a third seen once. CDR3 length equals 12 residues. V dropped 5 bases and J dropped 6 bases, with 10 bases sitting between them. The germline gives CDR1 SEHNR, CDR2 FQNEAQ (reference sequence). This TCR derives from a human donor in good health (CMV status not recorded). Some clones in this sample may be carry-over from other donors' samples. The sample consisted of cultured CD8+ T cells from PBMCs, taken from culture after CMV antigen stimulation. The rearrangement uses TRBV7-9 and TRBJ1-2; D not resolved. CDR3 DNA: TGTGCCAGCAGCCTTAGGGAGAATGGCTACACCTTC. It yields the protein CASSLRENGYTF. The full variable domain, rest sourced from reference TRBV7-9 and TRBJ1-2, is DTGVSQNPRHKITKRGQNVTFRCDPISEHNRLYWYRQTLGQGPEFLTYFQNEAQLEKSRLLSDRFSAERPKGSFSTLEIQRTEQGDSAMYLCASSLRENGYTFGSGTRLTVV.